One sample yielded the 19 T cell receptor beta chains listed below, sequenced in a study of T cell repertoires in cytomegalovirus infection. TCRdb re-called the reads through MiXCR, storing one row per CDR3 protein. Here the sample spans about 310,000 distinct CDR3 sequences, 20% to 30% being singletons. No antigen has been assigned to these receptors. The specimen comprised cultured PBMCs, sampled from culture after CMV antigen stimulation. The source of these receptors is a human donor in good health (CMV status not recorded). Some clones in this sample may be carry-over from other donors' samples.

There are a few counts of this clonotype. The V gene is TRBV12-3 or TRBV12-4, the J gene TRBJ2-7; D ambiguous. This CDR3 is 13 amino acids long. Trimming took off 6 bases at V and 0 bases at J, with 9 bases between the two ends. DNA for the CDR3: TGTGCCAGCAGCCCCTCGGGCTCCTACGAGCAGTACTTC. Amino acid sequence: CASSPSGSYEQYF.

CDR3: CSVGQGSTDTQYF. The CDR3 DNA is TGCAGCGTGGGACAGGGGAGCACAGATACGCAGTATTTT. The rearrangement links TRBV29-1 to TRBJ2-3; 10 nucleotides match TRBD1. Germline loops: CDR1 SQVTM, CDR2 ANQGSEA. V lost 6 bases and J lost 0; bases outside the gene matches: 0. This CDR3 contains 13 residues.

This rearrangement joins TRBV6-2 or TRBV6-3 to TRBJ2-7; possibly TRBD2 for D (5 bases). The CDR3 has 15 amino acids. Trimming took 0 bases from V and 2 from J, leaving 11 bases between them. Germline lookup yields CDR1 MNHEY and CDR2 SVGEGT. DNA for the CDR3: TGTGCCAGCAGTTACTCGAGCGGACTCCCCTACGAGCAGTACGTC. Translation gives CASSYSSGLPYEQYV.

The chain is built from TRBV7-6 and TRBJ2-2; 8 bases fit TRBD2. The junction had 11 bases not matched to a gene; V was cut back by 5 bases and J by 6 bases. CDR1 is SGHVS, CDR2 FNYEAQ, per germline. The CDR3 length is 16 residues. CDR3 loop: CASSNPAGVSPGELFF. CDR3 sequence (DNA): TGTGCCAGCAGCAACCCAGCGGGAGTTAGTCCCGGGGAGCTGTTTTTT.

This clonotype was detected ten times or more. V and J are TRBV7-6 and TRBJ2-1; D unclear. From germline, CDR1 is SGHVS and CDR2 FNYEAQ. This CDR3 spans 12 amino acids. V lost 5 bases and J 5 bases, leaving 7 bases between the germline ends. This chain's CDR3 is CASSPFDNEQFF. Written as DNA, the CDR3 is TGTGCCAGCAGCCCCTTTGACAATGAGCAGTTCTTC.

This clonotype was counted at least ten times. The chain's CDR3 is CASSSQGTLEQYV. Written as DNA, the CDR3 is TGTGCCAGCAGCTCCCAGGGGACCTTGGAGCAGTACGTC. The chain links TRBV7-2 to TRBJ2-7, with D maybe TRBD1 (6 bases). Trimming removed 4 bases at V and 7 bases at J, with 14 bases between. The CDR3 totals 13 residues. Germline V gene lookup returns CDR1 SGHTA and CDR2 FQGNSA.

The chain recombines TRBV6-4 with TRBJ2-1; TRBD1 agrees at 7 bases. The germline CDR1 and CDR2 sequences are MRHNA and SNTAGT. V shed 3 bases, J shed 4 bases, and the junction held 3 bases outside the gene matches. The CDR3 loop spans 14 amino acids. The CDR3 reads CASSEQGQYNEQFF. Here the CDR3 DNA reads TGTGCCAGCAGTGAACAGGGACAGTACAATGAGCAGTTCTTC.

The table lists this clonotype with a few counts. The CDR3 is CARTILPPGQSIFGYGYTF. As DNA, the CDR3 is TGTGCCAGGACAATTCTTCCCCCGGGACAATCCATTTTTGGCTATGGCTACACCTTC. The rearrangement uses TRBV7-2 and TRBJ1-2, with D possibly TRBD1 on 6 matching bases. With 9 bases removed from V and 4 bases from J, the gap between germline ends came to 33 bases. CDR3 length equals 19 residues. Per germline, CDR1 SGHTA and CDR2 FQGNSA. Full variable domain (remainder filled in from reference TRBV7-2 and TRBJ1-2): GAGVSQSPSNKVTEKGKDVELRCDPISGHTALYWYRQSLGQGLEFLIYFQGNSAPDKSGLPSDRFSAERTGGSVSTLTIQRTQQEDSAVYLCARTILPPGQSIFGYGYTFGSGTRLTVV.

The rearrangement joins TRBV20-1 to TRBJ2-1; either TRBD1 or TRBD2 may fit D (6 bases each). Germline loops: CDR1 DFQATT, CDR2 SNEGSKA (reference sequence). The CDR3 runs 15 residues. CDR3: CRASLLGGNTGEQFF. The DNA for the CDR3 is TGCAGGGCCTCCTTACTAGGGGGGAACACTGGTGAGCAGTTCTTC.

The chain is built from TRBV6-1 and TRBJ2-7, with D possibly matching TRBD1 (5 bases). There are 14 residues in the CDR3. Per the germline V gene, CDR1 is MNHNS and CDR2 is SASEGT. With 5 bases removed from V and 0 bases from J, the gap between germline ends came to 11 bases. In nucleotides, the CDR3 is TGTGCCAGCAGTCCCCTGACAGCCTCCTACGAGCAGTACTTC. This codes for CASSPLTASYEQYF.

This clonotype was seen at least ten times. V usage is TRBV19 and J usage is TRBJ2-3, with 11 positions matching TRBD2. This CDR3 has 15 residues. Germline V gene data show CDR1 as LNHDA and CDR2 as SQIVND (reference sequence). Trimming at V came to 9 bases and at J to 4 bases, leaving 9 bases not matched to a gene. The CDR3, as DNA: TGTGCCAGCAAGCTAGCGGGAGGAGGGGCAGATACGCAGTATTTT. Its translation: CASKLAGGGADTQYF.

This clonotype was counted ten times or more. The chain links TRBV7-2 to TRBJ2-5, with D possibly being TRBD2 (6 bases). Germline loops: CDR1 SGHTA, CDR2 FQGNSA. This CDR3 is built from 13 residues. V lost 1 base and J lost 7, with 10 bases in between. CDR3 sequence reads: CASSLGEVGTQYF. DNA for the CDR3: TGTGCCAGCAGCTTAGGGGAGGTCGGGACCCAGTACTTC.

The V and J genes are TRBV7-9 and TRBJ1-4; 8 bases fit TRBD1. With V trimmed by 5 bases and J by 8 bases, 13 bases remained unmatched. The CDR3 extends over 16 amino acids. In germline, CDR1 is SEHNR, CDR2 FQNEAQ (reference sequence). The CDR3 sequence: CASSLFAGQEGEKLFF. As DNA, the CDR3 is TGTGCCAGCAGCCTATTTGCGGGACAGGAGGGCGAAAAACTGTTTTTT.

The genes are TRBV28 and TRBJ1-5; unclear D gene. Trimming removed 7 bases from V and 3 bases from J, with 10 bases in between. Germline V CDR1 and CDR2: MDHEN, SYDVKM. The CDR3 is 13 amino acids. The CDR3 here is CASKGAFNQPQHF. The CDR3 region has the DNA TGTGCCAGCAAGGGAGCTTTCAATCAGCCCCAGCATTTT.

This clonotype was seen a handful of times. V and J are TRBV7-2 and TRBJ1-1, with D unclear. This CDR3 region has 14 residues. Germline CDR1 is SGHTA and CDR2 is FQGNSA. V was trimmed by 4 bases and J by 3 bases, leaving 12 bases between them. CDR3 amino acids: CASSSTGPYTEAFF. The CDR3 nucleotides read TGTGCCAGCAGCTCTACCGGGCCCTACACTGAAGCTTTCTTT.

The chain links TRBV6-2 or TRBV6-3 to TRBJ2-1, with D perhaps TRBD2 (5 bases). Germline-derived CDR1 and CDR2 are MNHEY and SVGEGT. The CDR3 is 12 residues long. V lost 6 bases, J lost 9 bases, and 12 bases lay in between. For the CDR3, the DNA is TGTGCCAGCAGCCGAGGGCGTCGTGAGCAGTTCTTC. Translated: CASSRGRREQFF.

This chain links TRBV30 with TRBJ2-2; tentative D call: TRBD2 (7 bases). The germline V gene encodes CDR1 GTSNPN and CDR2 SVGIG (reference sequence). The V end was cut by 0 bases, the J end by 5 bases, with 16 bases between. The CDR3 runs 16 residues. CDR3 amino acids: CAWSVWRGRMTGELFF. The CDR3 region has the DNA TGTGCCTGGAGTGTATGGCGGGGGCGAATGACCGGGGAGCTGTTTTTT.

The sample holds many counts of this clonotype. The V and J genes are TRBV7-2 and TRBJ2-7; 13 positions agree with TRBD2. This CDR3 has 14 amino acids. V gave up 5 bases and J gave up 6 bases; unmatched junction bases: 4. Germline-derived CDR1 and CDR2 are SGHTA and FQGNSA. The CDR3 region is CASSQLAGGSEQYF. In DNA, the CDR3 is TGTGCCAGCAGCCAACTAGCGGGAGGGTCCGAGCAGTACTTC. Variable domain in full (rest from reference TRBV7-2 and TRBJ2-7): GAGVSQSPSNKVTEKGKDVELRCDPISGHTALYWYRQSLGQGLEFLIYFQGNSAPDKSGLPSDRFSAERTGGSVSTLTIQRTQQEDSAVYLCASSQLAGGSEQYFGPGTRLTVT.

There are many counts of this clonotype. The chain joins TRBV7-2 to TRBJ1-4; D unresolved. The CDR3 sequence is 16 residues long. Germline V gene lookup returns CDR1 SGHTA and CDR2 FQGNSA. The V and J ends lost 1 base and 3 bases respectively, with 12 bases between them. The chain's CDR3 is CASSLVAERANEKLFF. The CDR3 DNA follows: TGTGCCAGCAGCTTAGTCGCGGAAAGAGCTAATGAAAAACTGTTTTTT.